These 22 T cell receptor beta chains came from one sample sequenced in a study of lymphopenia after photon versus proton radiotherapy. This table comes from immunoSEQ multiplex PCR, and its TCRdb copy is limited to in-frame clones, with some not included. The profile shows 30,000 to 40,000 clones, 90% to 95% of them singletons. Here the sequenced sample was peripheral blood, taken from a patient treated with photon-based radiotherapy. The receptors were sampled from a man aged 55-75 years with cholangiocarcinoma.

This chain joins TRBV6-1 and TRBJ2-7, with TRBD1 as a possible D gene (5 bases). The CDR3 runs 14 residues. Germline CDR1 is MNHNS and CDR2 is SASEGT. Between the trimmed V and J ends, which lost 4 bases and 2 bases, there was a span of 12 bases. CDR3 region: CASSVWGIPYEQYF. In nucleotides, the CDR3 is TGTGCCAGCAGTGTGTGGGGCATCCCCTACGAGCAGTACTTC.

This clone is hyperexpanded (1% or more) by share. The V gene is TRBV25-1, the J gene TRBJ1-2; TRBD1 matches 7 bases. With V trimmed by 3 bases and J by 4 bases, 5 bases remained unmatched. Per the germline V gene, CDR1 is MGHDK and CDR2 is SYGVNS. The CDR3 covers 14 residues. CDR3 protein: CASSDFGTAYGYTF. The CDR3 nucleotides read TGTGCCAGCAGTGATTTCGGGACAGCCTATGGCTACACCTTC.

This clone has a handful of counts. The rearrangement links TRBV6-6 to TRBJ1-2; the D is unclear. Trimming pared 2 bases from V and 7 bases from J, leaving 5 bases between. The CDR3 totals 11 residues. The germline gives CDR1 MNHNY, CDR2 SVGAGI (reference sequence). CDR3 bases: TGTGCCAGCAGTTACGGTCCTGGCTACACCTTC. Amino acid sequence: CASSYGPGYTF.

This sequence joins TRBV19 and TRBJ1-2, with D possibly being TRBD1 (6 bases). The CDR3 totals 15 residues. Trimming stripped 5 bases from V and 3 bases from J, with 16 bases between. Germline V gene data show CDR1 as LNHDA and CDR2 as SQIVND (reference sequence). The CDR3 sequence is CASSQTQGMDYGYTF. In nucleotides, the CDR3 is TGTGCCAGTAGTCAAACACAGGGAATGGACTATGGCTACACCTTC.

The gene calls are TRBV5-6 and TRBJ2-1; D remains unclear. V gave up 0 bases and J gave up 6 bases, with 16 bases separating them. Germline V lookup: CDR1 SGHDT, CDR2 YYEEEE. The CDR3 length is 16 residues. CDR3 amino acids: CASSLAPDPGFNEQFF. For the CDR3, the DNA is TGTGCCAGCAGCTTGGCCCCGGATCCTGGGTTCAATGAGCAGTTCTTC.

The chain is built from TRBV7-2 and TRBJ2-2; 7 bases map to TRBD2. Germline CDR1 and CDR2: SGHTA and FQGNSA. After removal of 4 bases from V and 6 bases from J, the junction contained 5 bases not matched to a gene. CDR3 length equals 14 residues. Here the CDR3 DNA reads TGTGCCAGCAGCTGGACTAGTGGGCCCGGGGAGCTGTTTTTT. Translated, it gives CASSWTSGPGELFF. Variable domain in full (rest from reference TRBV7-2 and TRBJ2-2): GAGVSQSPSNKVTEKGKDVELRCDPISGHTALYWYRQSLGQGLEFLIYFQGNSAPDKSGLPSDRFSAERTGGSVSTLTIQRTQQEDSAVYLCASSWTSGPGELFFGEGSRLTVL.

The gene calls are TRBV5-4 and TRBJ2-6; no reliable D call. The V end was cut by 0 bases, the J end by 0 bases, with 7 bases between. The CDR3 is 16 residues long. Germline CDR1 SGHNT, CDR2 YYREEE (reference sequence). The CDR3 spells CASSLARSSGANVLTF. The CDR3 DNA reads as TGTGCCAGCAGCTTGGCGCGGAGCTCTGGGGCCAACGTCCTGACTTTC.

This clone has just a few counts. This sequence joins TRBV6-5 and TRBJ2-3; the D gene is possibly TRBD1 (5 bases). The CDR3 contains 13 residues. V dropped 11 bases and J dropped 3 bases, with 15 bases sitting between them. Germline V gene sequence: CDR1 MNHEY, CDR2 SVGAGI. The CDR3 region has the DNA TGTGCCGCCGAGTCCCCAGGGACAGATACGCAGTATTTT. It translates to CAAESPGTDTQYF.

V gene TRBV20-1 combines with J gene TRBJ1-4; no definite D call. The V end lost 0 bases, the J end lost 16 bases, and 12 bases lay between the germline ends. This CDR3 contains 11 residues. The germline gives CDR1 DFQATT, CDR2 SNEGSKA (reference sequence). The CDR3 here is CSARDGVGEFF. CDR3 DNA sequence: TGCAGTGCTAGAGACGGGGTGGGAGAGTTTTTT.

This chain connects TRBV28 to TRBJ1-4, with a weak D call TRBD1 (6 bases). CDR1 MDHEN and CDR2 SYDVKM come from the germline V gene. Deletions cut 5 bases from V and 5 bases from J, with 18 bases between. The CDR3 runs to 16 residues. Here the CDR3 DNA reads TGTGCCAGCAGTATCATGACAGGACCTTTAAATGAAAAACTGTTTTTT. The encoded protein is CASSIMTGPLNEKLFF.

This chain links TRBV14 with TRBJ2-7; D gene unclear. This CDR3 contains 15 residues. V lost 4 bases and J lost 2, with 15 bases in between. Per germline, CDR1 SGHDN and CDR2 FVKESK. DNA of the CDR3: TGTGCCAGCAGCCGCACCGCAGGAACACCCTACGAGCAGTACTTC. Its protein is CASSRTAGTPYEQYF.

The genes are TRBV5-1 and TRBJ1-2, with 9 bases fitting TRBD1. The CDR3 covers 15 residues. CDR1 is SGHRS, CDR2 YFSETQ, per germline. V dropped 0 bases and J dropped 2; count of bases not matched to a gene: 2. CDR3 coding DNA: TGCGCCAGCAGCTTGGGGGACAGGGTCAACTATGGCTACACCTTC. Protein product: CASSLGDRVNYGYTF. The entire variable domain, with the rest obtained from reference TRBV5-1 and TRBJ1-2, is as follows: KAGVTQTPRYLIKTRGQQVTLSCSPISGHRSVSWYQQTPGQGLQFLFEYFSETQRNKGNFPGRFSGRQFSNSRSEMNVSTLELGDSALYLCASSLGDRVNYGYTFGSGTRLTVV.

The count of this clone is one. This chain links TRBV5-4 with TRBJ2-3; D may be TRBD2 (6 bases). V dropped 4 bases and J dropped 4 bases, with 16 bases sitting between them. Germline CDR1 reads SGHNT; CDR2 reads YYREEE (reference sequence). The CDR3 has 15 amino acids. The CDR3 loop is CASSGFGRTADTQYF. The CDR3 region has the DNA TGTGCCAGCAGCGGGTTTGGGAGGACGGCAGATACGCAGTATTTT. Full variable domain (rest looked up from reference TRBV5-4 and TRBJ2-3): ETGVTQSPTHLIKTRGQQVTLRCSSQSGHNTVSWYQQALGQGPQFIFQYYREEENGRGNFPPRFSGLQFPNYSSELNVNALELDDSALYLCASSGFGRTADTQYFGPGTRLTVL.

V gene TRBV5-1 combines with J gene TRBJ1-2; the D is unclear. Looked up from germline, CDR1 is SGHRS and CDR2 is YFSETQ. The CDR3 is 16 amino acids. Trimming took 6 bases from V and 3 from J, leaving 21 bases between them. The CDR3 bases are TGCGCCAGCAACCCCGGAGGTGGGATGATGGACTATGGCTACACCTTC. Translated: CASNPGGGMMDYGYTF.

The CDR3 DNA reads TGTGCCAGCAGTTCCCCTCGGGGGGTTTATCAGTACTTC. Translation: CASSSPRGVYQYF. The rearrangement links TRBV28 to TRBJ2-7; 7 bases match TRBD2. This CDR3 has 13 amino acids. Trimming removed 4 bases from V and 10 bases from J; junction bases left unmatched: 10. Germline-derived CDR1 and CDR2 are MDHEN and SYDVKM.

The chain carries TRBV6-5 and TRBJ2-1; D gene uncertain. CDR3 length: 13 amino acids. Trimming took off 8 bases at V and 7 bases at J, with 15 bases between the two ends. The germline gives CDR1 MNHEY, CDR2 SVGAGI. The CDR3 DNA follows: TGTGCCAGCGCCCAGTTTGCCGCGAATGAGCAGTTCTTC. Protein product: CASAQFAANEQFF.

This clone has just a few counts. This chain joins TRBV7-9 and TRBJ1-6; no firm D call. Germline CDR1 reads SEHNR; CDR2 reads FQNEAQ (reference sequence). The germline V and J ends were trimmed by 4 bases and 2 bases, with 6 bases remaining between them. This CDR3 spans 14 amino acids. The CDR3 DNA reads TGTGCCAGCAGCTCCGGGACCTATAATTCACCCCTCCACTTT. It encodes CASSSGTYNSPLHF.

The chain combines TRBV20-1 with TRBJ2-7; no firm D call. This CDR3 spans 10 amino acids. With 5 bases removed from V and 3 bases from J, the gap between germline ends came to 5 bases. The germline V gene encodes CDR1 DFQATT and CDR2 SNEGSKA (reference sequence). The CDR3 loop reads CSAANYEQYF. The CDR3 bases are TGCAGTGCTGCAAACTACGAGCAGTACTTC.

The chain employs TRBV4-2 and TRBJ1-2, with unresolved D. The germline V and J ends were trimmed by 4 bases and 8 bases, with 14 bases remaining between them. Germline values: CDR1 LGHNA, CDR2 YNFKEQ. This CDR3 comprises 13 residues. The DNA of the CDR3 is TGTGCCAGCAGCCTATTATCGGCGGGGGGCTACACCTTC. Translating it yields CASSLLSAGGYTF.

V gene TRBV27 combines with J gene TRBJ2-7; 8 nucleotides line up with TRBD2. This CDR3 has 17 amino acids. Per germline, CDR1 MNHEY and CDR2 SMNVEV (reference sequence). The trim removed 6 bases at V and 0 bases at J, leaving 13 bases unmatched. CDR3 region: CASRSTSGGGPSYEQYF. CDR3 DNA sequence: TGTGCCAGCAGGAGTACTAGCGGAGGAGGGCCCTCCTACGAGCAGTACTTC.

The J gene is TRBJ2-7, the V gene TRBV20-1; D remains unclear. Trimming stripped 5 bases from V and 6 bases from J, with 11 bases between. The germline CDR1 and CDR2 sequences are DFQATT and SNEGSKA (reference sequence). CDR3 length equals 11 residues. CDR3 nucleotides: TGCAGTGCTCCTCGCCAGCCCGAGCAGTACTTC. It encodes CSAPRQPEQYF.

The V gene is TRBV5-4, the J gene TRBJ1-2, with D perhaps matching TRBD1 (6 bases). V shed 7 bases and J shed 4 bases, with 14 bases lying between them. CDR1 and CDR2 (germline): SGHNT, YYREEE (reference sequence). This CDR3 contains 13 residues. CDR3 region: CASDQGQGYGYTF. The DNA for the CDR3 is TGTGCCAGCGACCAGGGGCAGGGCTATGGCTACACCTTC.